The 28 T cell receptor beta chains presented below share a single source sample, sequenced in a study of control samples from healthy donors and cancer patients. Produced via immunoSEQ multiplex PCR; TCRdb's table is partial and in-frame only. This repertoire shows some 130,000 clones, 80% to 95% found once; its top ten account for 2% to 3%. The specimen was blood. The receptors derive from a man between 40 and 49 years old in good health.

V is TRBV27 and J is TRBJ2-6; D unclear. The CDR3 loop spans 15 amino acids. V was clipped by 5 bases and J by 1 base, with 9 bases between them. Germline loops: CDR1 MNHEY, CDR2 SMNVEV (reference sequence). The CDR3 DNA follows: TGTGCCAGCAGTATGTTGGGTTCTGGGGCCAACGTCCTGACTTTC. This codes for CASSMLGSGANVLTF.

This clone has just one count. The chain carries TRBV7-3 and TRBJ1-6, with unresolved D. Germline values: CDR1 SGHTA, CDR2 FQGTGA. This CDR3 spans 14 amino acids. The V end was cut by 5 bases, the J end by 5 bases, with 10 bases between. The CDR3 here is CASSMAPHNSPLHF. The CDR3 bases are TGTGCCAGCAGCATGGCTCCTCATAATTCACCCCTCCACTTT.

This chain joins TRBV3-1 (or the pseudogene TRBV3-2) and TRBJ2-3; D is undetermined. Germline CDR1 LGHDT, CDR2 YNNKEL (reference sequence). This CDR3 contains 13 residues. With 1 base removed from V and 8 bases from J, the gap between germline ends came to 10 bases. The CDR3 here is CASSQGNGITQYF. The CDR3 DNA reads TGTGCCAGCAGCCAAGGAAATGGTATTACGCAGTATTTT.

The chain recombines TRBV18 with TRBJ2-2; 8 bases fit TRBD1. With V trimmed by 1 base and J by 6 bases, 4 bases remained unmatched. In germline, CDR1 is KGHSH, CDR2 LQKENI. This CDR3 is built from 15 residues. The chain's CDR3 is CASSPLQGDAGELFF. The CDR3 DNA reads TGTGCCAGCTCACCACTACAGGGGGATGCCGGGGAGCTGTTTTTT.

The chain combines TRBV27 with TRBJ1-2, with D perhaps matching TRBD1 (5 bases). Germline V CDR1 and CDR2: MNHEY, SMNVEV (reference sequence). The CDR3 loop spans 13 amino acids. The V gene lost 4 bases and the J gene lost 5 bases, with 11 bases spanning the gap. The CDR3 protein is CASSSSTGYGYTF. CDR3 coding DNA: TGTGCCAGCAGTTCGTCAACAGGATATGGCTACACCTTC.

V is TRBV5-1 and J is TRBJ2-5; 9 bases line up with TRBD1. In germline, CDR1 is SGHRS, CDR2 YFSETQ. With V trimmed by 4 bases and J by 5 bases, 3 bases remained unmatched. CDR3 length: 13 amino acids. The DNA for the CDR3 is TGCGCCAGCAGCCTCGGACAGGGGGAGACCCAGTACTTC. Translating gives CASSLGQGETQYF.

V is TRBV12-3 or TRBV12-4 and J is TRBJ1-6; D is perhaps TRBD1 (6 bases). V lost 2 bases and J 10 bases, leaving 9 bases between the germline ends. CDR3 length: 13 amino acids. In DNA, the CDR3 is TGTGCCAGCAGTTTAAGGGGACACTCACCCCTCCACTTT. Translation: CASSLRGHSPLHF.

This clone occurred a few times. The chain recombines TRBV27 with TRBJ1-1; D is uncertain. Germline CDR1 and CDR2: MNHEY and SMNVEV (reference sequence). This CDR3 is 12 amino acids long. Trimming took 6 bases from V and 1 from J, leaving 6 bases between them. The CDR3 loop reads CASSPGNTEAFF. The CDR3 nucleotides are TGTGCCAGCAGCCCAGGGAACACTGAAGCTTTCTTT.

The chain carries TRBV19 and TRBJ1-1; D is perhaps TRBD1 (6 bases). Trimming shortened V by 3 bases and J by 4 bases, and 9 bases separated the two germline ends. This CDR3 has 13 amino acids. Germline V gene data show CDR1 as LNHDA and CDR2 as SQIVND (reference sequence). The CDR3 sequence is CASSIQGTTEAFF. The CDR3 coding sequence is TGTGCCAGTAGTATCCAGGGGACCACTGAAGCTTTCTTT.

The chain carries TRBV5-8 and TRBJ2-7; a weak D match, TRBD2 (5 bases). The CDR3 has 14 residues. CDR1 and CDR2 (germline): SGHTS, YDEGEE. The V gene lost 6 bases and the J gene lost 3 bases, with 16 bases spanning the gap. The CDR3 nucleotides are TGTGCCAGCATGCTGGGCCGGGGTCGCTACGAGCAGTACTTC. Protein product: CASMLGRGRYEQYF. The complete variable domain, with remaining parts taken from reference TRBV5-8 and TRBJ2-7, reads EAGVTQSPTHLIKTRGQQATLRCSPISGHTSVYWYQQALGLGLQFLLWYDEGEERNRGNFPPRFSGRQFPNYSSELNVNALELEDSALYLCASMLGRGRYEQYFGPGTRLTVT.

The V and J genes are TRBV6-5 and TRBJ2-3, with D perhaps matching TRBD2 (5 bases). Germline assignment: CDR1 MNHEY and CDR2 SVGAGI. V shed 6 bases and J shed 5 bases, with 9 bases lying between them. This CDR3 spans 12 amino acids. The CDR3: CASSLLGDTQYF. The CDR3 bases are TGTGCCAGCAGCCTACTAGGAGATACGCAGTATTTT.

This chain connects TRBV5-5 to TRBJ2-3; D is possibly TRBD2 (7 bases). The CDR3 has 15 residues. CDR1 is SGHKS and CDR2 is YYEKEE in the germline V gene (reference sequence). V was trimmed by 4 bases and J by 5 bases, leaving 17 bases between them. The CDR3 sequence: CASSPGGGGRDTQYF. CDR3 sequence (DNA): TGTGCCAGCAGCCCCGGGGGAGGGGGACGAGATACGCAGTATTTT.

Written as DNA, the CDR3 is TGTGCCTGGAGTGCGACAGGGATCACTGAAGCTTTCTTT. Protein sequence: CAWSATGITEAFF. The rearrangement uses TRBV30 and TRBJ1-1; 7 nucleotides line up with TRBD1. The CDR3 loop spans 13 amino acids. The V segment lost 1 base and the J segment 4 bases; nucleotides outside the gene matches: 3. CDR1 GTSNPN and CDR2 SVGIG come from the germline V gene (reference sequence).

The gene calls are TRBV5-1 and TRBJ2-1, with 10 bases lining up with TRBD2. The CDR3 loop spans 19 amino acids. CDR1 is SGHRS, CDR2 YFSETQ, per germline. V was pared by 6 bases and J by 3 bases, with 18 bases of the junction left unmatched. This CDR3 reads CASKVAASGGSLGYNEQFF. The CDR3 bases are TGCGCCAGCAAGGTCGCGGCTAGCGGGGGTTCCCTGGGCTACAATGAGCAGTTCTTC.

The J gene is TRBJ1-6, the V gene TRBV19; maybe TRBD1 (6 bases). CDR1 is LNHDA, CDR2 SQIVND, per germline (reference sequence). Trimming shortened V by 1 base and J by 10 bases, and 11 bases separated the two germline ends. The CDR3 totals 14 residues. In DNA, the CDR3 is TGTGCCAGTAGTATAGCAGGGGTGGAATCACCCCTCCACTTT. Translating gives CASSIAGVESPLHF.

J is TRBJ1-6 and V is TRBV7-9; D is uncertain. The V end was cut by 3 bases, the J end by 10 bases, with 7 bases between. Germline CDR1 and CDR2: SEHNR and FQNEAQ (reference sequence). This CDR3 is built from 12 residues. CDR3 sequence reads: CASSLVESPLHF. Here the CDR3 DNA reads TGTGCCAGCAGCTTGGTTGAATCACCCCTCCACTTT. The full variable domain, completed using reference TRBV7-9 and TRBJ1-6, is DTGVSQNPRHKITKRGQNVTFRCDPISEHNRLYWYRQTLGQGPEFLTYFQNEAQLEKSRLLSDRFSAERPKGSFSTLEIQRTEQGDSAMYLCASSLVESPLHFGNGTRLTVT.

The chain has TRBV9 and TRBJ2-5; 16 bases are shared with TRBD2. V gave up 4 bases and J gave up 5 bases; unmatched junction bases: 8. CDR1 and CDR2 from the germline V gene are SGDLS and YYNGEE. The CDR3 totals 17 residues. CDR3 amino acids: CASSSGTSGGAEETQYF. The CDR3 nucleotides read TGTGCCAGCAGCTCAGGGACTAGCGGGGGGGCAGAGGAGACCCAGTACTTC.

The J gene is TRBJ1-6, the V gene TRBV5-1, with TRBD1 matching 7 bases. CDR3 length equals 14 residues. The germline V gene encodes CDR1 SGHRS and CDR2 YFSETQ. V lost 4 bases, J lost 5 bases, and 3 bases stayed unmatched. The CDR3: CASSHGQDNSPLHF. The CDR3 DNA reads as TGCGCCAGCAGCCACGGACAGGATAATTCACCCCTCCACTTT.

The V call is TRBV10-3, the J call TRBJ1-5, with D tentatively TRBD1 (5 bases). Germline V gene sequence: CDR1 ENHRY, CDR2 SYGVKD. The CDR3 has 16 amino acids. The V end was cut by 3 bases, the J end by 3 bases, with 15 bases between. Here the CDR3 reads CAISEGGGRVNQPQHF. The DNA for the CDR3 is TGTGCCATCAGTGAAGGTGGGGGACGCGTCAATCAGCCCCAGCATTTT.

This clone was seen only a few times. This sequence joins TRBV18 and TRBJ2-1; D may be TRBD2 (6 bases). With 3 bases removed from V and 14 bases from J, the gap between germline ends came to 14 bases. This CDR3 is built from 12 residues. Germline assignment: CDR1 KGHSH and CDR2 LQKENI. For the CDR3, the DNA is TGTGCCAGCTCACCCCTCGCGGGGCTTGAGTTCTTC. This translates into CASSPLAGLEFF.

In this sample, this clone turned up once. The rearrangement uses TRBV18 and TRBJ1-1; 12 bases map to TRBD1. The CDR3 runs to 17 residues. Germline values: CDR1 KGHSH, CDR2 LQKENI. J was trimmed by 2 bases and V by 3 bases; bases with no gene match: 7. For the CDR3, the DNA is TGTGCCAGCTCACCCCCCGGGACAGGGGGCGGAAACACTGAAGCTTTCTTT. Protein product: CASSPPGTGGGNTEAFF.

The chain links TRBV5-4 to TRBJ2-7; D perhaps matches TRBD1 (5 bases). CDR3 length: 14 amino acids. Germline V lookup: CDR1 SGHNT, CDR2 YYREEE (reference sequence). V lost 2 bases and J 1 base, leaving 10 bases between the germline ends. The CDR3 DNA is TGTGCCAGCAGCTTAACTCAGGGATCCTACGAGCAGTACTTC. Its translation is CASSLTQGSYEQYF.

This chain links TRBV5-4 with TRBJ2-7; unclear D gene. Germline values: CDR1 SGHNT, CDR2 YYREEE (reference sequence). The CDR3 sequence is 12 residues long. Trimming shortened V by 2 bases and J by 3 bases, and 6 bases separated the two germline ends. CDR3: CASSFGVYEQYF. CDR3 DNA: TGTGCCAGCAGCTTCGGAGTCTACGAGCAGTACTTC.

CDR3 in amino acids: CASTQTSGVGWIGELFF. DNA of the CDR3: TGTGCCAGCACCCAGACTAGCGGGGTTGGTTGGATCGGGGAGCTGTTTTTT. This chain joins TRBV7-8 and TRBJ2-2, with TRBD2 matching 11 bases. This CDR3 has 17 residues. The germline gives CDR1 SGHVS, CDR2 FQNEAQ. V was clipped by 7 bases and J by 7 bases; unmatched bases: 14.

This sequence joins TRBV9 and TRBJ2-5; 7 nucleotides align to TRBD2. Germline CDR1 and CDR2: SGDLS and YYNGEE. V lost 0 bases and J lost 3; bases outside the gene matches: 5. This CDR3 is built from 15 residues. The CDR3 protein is CASSVAARGEETQYF. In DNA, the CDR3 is TGTGCCAGCAGCGTAGCTGCACGGGGGGAAGAGACCCAGTACTTC.

The CDR3 nucleotides are TGTGCCAGCAGCGCGGAAACTAGCGGGGATTACACCGGGGAGCTGTTTTTT. As protein: CASSAETSGDYTGELFF. The rearrangement uses TRBV9 and TRBJ2-2; 10 nucleotides agree with TRBD2. CDR1 and CDR2 from the germline V gene are SGDLS and YYNGEE. V was pared by 3 bases and J by 3 bases, with 8 bases of the junction left unmatched. This CDR3 has 17 residues.

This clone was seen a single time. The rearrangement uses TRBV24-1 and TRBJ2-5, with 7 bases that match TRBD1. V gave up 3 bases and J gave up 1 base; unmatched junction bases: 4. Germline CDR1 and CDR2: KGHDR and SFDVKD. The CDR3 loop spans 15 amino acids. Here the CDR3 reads CATSDPTGAQETQYF. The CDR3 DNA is TGTGCCACCAGTGATCCTACAGGGGCCCAAGAGACCCAGTACTTC.

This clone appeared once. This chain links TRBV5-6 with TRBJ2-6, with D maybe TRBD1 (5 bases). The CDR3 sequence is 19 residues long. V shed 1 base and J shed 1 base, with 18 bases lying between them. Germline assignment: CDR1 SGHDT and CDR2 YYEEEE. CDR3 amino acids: CASSLIRMGRGSGANVLTF. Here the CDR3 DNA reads TGTGCCAGCAGCTTGATACGGATGGGAAGGGGATCTGGGGCCAACGTCCTGACTTTC.